A single sample gave rise to the 15 T cell receptor beta chains below, sequenced in a study of shared clonotypes between healthy human individuals (dated by TCRdb to about 2020). Receptor amplification or capture employed the immunoSEQ multiplex PCR assay. Imported from immuneACCESS, the table was reduced by TCRdb to in-frame sequences with V and J called. These copies leave out some clones; in studies compared against another copy, an unresolved V gene accounts for under half, and the cause of the remainder is not known. In all, the sample holds millions of clones, and around nine tenths of those were seen once. The ten largest clones take up 0.11% to 0.15% of the sample. Sequencing input: naive CD4+ T cells sorted from blood. The cell subset or site label on this specimen signifies: CD45RA+ positively selected. The receptors originated from a man between 18 and 29 years old in good health.

V is TRBV10-2 and J is TRBJ1-2; 10 bases fit TRBD1. The trim removed 9 bases at V and 5 bases at J, leaving 6 bases unmatched. This CDR3 is built from 13 residues. CDR1 WSHSY and CDR2 SAAADI come from the germline V gene. The CDR3 sequence is CASGTGERYGYTF. CDR3 bases: TGCGCCAGTGGGACAGGGGAAAGGTATGGCTACACCTTC.

The chain combines TRBV7-9 with TRBJ1-1; D remains unclear. V was trimmed by 5 bases and J by 1 base, leaving 17 bases between them. There are 16 residues in the CDR3. Looked up from germline, CDR1 is SEHNR and CDR2 is FQNEAQ (reference sequence). The CDR3 nucleotides read TGTGCCAGCAGCCCAATATGGGGTGTGGGGAACACTGAAGCTTTCTTT. It codes for CASSPIWGVGNTEAFF. The whole variable domain, remainder taken from reference TRBV7-9 and TRBJ1-1, is DTGVSQNPRHKITKRGQNVTFRCDPISEHNRLYWYRQTLGQGPEFLTYFQNEAQLEKSRLLSDRFSAERPKGSFSTLEIQRTEQGDSAMYLCASSPIWGVGNTEAFFGQGTRLTVV.

On this clone: Other DNA sequences in the sample encode the same CDR3. The genes are TRBV18 and TRBJ1-2; D might be TRBD1 (5 bases). The V gene's germline CDR1 is KGHSH and CDR2 LQKENI. Between the trimmed V and J ends, which lost 1 base and 2 bases, there was a span of 8 bases. This CDR3 region has 14 residues. The CDR3 DNA reads as TGTGCCAGCTCACCACTGGGGGGGAACTATGGCTACACCTTC. It is translated as CASSPLGGNYGYTF.

The chain uses TRBV5-5 and TRBJ1-1; D is unclear. Looked up from germline, CDR1 is SGHKS and CDR2 is YYEKEE (reference sequence). The V and J ends lost 5 bases and 3 bases respectively, with 14 bases between them. CDR3 size: 14 residues. In DNA form, the CDR3 reads TGTGCCAGCAGTCAGCTCCCCGGGGACACTGAAGCTTTCTTT. This codes for CASSQLPGDTEAFF. Complete variable domain (other parts from reference TRBV5-5 and TRBJ1-1): DAGVTQSPTHLIKTRGQQVTLRCSPISGHKSVSWYQQVLGQGPQFIFQYYEKEERGRGNFPDRFSARQFPNYSSELNVNALLLGDSALYLCASSQLPGDTEAFFGQGTRLTVV.

In regard to this clone: Additional DNA sequences in this sample encode the identical CDR3. The gene calls are TRBV6-5 and TRBJ2-1; D is unresolved. Looked up from germline, CDR1 is MNHEY and CDR2 is SVGAGI. Trimming took 6 bases from V and 4 from J, leaving 10 bases between them. This CDR3 has 13 residues. The CDR3 protein is CASSRAPYNEQFF. CDR3 DNA sequence: TGTGCCAGCAGCCGCGCCCCGTACAATGAGCAGTTCTTC.

The rearrangement uses TRBV5-1 and TRBJ1-4; D remains ambiguous. Per the germline V gene, CDR1 is SGHRS and CDR2 is YFSETQ. The germline V and J ends were trimmed by 2 bases and 2 bases, with 4 bases remaining between them. The CDR3 runs 13 residues. CDR3 sequence reads: CASSFWTNEKLFF. The CDR3 DNA is TGCGCCAGCAGCTTTTGGACTAATGAAAAACTGTTTTTT.

This clone came up a few times. V gene TRBV18 combines with J gene TRBJ1-5; D remains ambiguous. Germline CDR1 reads KGHSH; CDR2 reads LQKENI. With 2 bases removed from V and 2 bases from J, the gap between germline ends came to 10 bases. The CDR3 runs 15 residues. In nucleotides, the CDR3 is TGTGCCAGCTCACCAGATGGGTTGGGCAATCAGCCCCAGCATTTT. It specifies CASSPDGLGNQPQHF.

The DNA of the CDR3 is TGTGCCAGCAGTCGCAGAGGGGTCTCTACCCCTTGGGACACTGAAGCTTTCTTT. Its protein product is CASSRRGVSTPWDTEAFF. This sequence joins TRBV7-4 and TRBJ1-1, with D tentatively TRBD1 (5 bases). CDR1 is SGHVT, CDR2 SQSDAQ, per germline. The V gene lost 6 bases and the J gene lost 3 bases, with 26 bases spanning the gap. The CDR3 is made up of 18 amino acids. The full variable domain, in which reference TRBV7-4 and TRBJ1-1 provide the parts outside the CDR3, is GAGVSQSPRYKVAKRGRDVALRCDSISGHVTLYWYRQTLGQGSEVLTYSQSDAQRDKSGRPSGRFSAERPERSVSTLKIQRTEQGDSAVYLCASSRRGVSTPWDTEAFFGQGTRLTVV.

The CDR3 sequence is CASSLASGQASYNEQFF. In DNA, the CDR3 is TGTGCCAGCAGCTTAGCGTCGGGACAGGCTTCCTACAATGAGCAGTTCTTC. The chain links TRBV7-2 to TRBJ2-1, with TRBD1 matching 8 bases. Trimming cost V 0 bases and J 1 base; bases outside gene matches: 5. Germline CDR1 is SGHTA and CDR2 is FQGNSA. CDR3 length: 17 amino acids.

The V and J genes are TRBV2 and TRBJ1-5, with D hard to call. The CDR3 loop spans 15 amino acids. The germline gives CDR1 SNHLY, CDR2 FYNNEI. Trimming took 7 bases from V and 0 from J, leaving 13 bases between them. The CDR3 loop is CASTDAVISNQPQHF. In DNA, the CDR3 is TGTGCCAGCACCGACGCGGTGATTAGCAATCAGCCCCAGCATTTT.

This chain uses TRBV9 with TRBJ1-3, with D possibly TRBD1 on 5 matching bases. Trimming shortened V by 1 base and J by 0 bases, and 17 bases separated the two germline ends. The germline gives CDR1 SGDLS, CDR2 YYNGEE. The CDR3 has 18 amino acids. The CDR3: CASSVFDGGDYSGNTIYF. The CDR3, as DNA: TGTGCCAGCAGCGTATTTGATGGGGGTGACTACTCTGGAAACACCATATATTTT.

The chain carries TRBV5-1 and TRBJ2-7; TRBD2 might be the D (6 bases). The CDR3 totals 14 residues. CDR1 is SGHRS and CDR2 is YFSETQ in the germline V gene. V was shortened by 6 bases and J by 0 bases, with 13 bases between the two germline ends. The CDR3 loop reads CASNPDGGSYEQYF. CDR3 DNA: TGCGCCAGCAACCCCGACGGGGGCTCCTACGAGCAGTACTTC.

V usage is TRBV7-9 and J usage is TRBJ2-1; TRBD2 matches at 9 bases. Germline V gives CDR1 SEHNR, CDR2 FQNEAQ (reference sequence). The CDR3 is made up of 15 amino acids. J was trimmed by 7 bases and V by 3 bases; bases with no gene match: 7. The CDR3 nucleotides read TGTGCCAGCAGCTTGAGCGGGAGGCCAGATAATGAGCAGTTCTTC. It codes for CASSLSGRPDNEQFF.

The chain recombines TRBV7-2 with TRBJ2-7, with D maybe TRBD2 (6 bases). Germline V gene data show CDR1 as SGHTA and CDR2 as FQGNSA. The CDR3 extends over 14 amino acids. V lost 1 base and J lost 6, with 13 bases in between. CDR3 DNA: TGTGCCAGCAGCTTAGGGCGTTTGGGGGGCGAGCAGTACTTC. Translated: CASSLGRLGGEQYF.

With regard to this clone: This sample also contains other DNA sequences that code for the same CDR3. This rearrangement joins TRBV28 to TRBJ1-2; D uncertain. Germline CDR1 and CDR2: MDHEN and SYDVKM. V was clipped by 1 base and J by 4 bases, with 4 bases between them. The CDR3 is 12 amino acids. In DNA, the CDR3 is TGTGCCAGCAGTTTATTATCCTATGGCTACACCTTC. Translated, it gives CASSLLSYGYTF.